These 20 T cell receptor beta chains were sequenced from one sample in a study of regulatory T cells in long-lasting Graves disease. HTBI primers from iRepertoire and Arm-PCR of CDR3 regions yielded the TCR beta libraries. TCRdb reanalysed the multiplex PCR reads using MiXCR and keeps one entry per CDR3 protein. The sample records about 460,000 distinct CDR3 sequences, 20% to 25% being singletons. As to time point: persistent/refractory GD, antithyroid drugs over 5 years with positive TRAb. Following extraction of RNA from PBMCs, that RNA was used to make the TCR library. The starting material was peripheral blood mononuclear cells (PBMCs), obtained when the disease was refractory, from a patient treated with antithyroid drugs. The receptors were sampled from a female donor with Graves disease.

In nucleotides, the CDR3 is TGTGCCAGCAGTCATGGGACAAGCACAGATACGCAGTATTTT. Amino acid sequence: CASSHGTSTDTQYF. The chain has TRBV12-3 or TRBV12-4 and TRBJ2-3; a weak D match, TRBD1 (6 bases). V shed 5 bases and J shed 0 bases, with 9 bases lying between them. The CDR3 is 14 residues long.

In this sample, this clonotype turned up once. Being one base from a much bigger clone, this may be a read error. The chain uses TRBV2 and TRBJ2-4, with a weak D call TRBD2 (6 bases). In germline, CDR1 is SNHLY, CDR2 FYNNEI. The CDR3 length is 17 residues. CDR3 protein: CASSEKSLAGSKDIQYF. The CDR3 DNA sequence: TGTGCCAGCAGTGAAAAGTCCCTGGCGGGGTCCAAAGACATTCAGTACTTC.

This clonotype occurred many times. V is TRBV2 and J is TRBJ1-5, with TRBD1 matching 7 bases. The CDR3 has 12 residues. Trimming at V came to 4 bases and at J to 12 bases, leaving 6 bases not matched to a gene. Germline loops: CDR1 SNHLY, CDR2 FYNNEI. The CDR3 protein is CASSGPGTVQHF. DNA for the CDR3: TGTGCCAGCAGTGGCCCCGGGACAGTCCAGCATTTT.

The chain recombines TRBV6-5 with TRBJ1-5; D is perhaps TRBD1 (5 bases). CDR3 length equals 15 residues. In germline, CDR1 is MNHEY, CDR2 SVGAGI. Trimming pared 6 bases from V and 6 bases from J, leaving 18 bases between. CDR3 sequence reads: CASSYVLGGTQPQHF. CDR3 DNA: TGTGCCAGCAGCTACGTGTTGGGGGGGACTCAGCCCCAGCATTTT.

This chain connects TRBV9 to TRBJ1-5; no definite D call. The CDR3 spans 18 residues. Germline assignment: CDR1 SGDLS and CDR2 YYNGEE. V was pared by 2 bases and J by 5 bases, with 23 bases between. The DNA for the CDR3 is TGTGCCAGCAGCGTTAACCCTAGCGTTGTCTGGGAGGATCAGCCCCAGCATTTT. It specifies CASSVNPSVVWEDQPQHF.

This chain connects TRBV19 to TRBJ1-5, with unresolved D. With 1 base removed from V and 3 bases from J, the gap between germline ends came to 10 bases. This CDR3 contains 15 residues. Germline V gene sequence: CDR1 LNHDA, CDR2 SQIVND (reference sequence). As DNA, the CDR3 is TGTGCCAGTAGTATAGGGGCAGGCTTCAATCAGCCCCAGCATTTT. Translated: CASSIGAGFNQPQHF.

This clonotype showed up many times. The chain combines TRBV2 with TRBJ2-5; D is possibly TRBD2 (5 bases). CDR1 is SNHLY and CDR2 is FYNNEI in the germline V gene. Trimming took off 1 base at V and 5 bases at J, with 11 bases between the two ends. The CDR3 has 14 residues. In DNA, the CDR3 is TGTGCCAGCAGTGAAGGTGTCAGAGGGGAGACCCAGTACTTC. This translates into CASSEGVRGETQYF.

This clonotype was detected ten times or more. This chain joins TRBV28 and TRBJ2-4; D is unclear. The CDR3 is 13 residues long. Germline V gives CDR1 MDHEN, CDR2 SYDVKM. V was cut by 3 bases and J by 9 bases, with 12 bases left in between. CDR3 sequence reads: CASSFSSVGIQYF. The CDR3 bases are TGTGCCAGCAGTTTCTCCTCGGTGGGCATTCAGTACTTC.

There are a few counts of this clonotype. The chain's CDR3 is CASSLTWGSQPQHF. CDR3 DNA: TGTGCCAGCAGTCTGACTTGGGGCAGTCAGCCCCAGCATTTT. The rearrangement joins TRBV12-3 or TRBV12-4 to TRBJ1-5; D is perhaps TRBD1 (5 bases). V lost 5 bases, J lost 6 bases, and 14 bases lay in between. The CDR3 is 14 amino acids.

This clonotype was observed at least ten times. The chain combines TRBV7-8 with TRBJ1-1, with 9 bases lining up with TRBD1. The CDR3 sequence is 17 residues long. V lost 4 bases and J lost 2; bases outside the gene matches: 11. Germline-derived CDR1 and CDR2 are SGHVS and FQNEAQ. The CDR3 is CASSSSRTGGGNTEAFF. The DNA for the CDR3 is TGTGCCAGCAGCTCTAGCCGAACAGGGGGCGGTAACACTGAAGCTTTCTTT.

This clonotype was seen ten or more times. In nucleotides, the CDR3 is TGTGCCAGTACACAAGGGACAAATCAGCCCCAGCATTTT. Its protein product is CASTQGTNQPQHF. The chain joins TRBV12-3 or TRBV12-4 to TRBJ1-5; TRBD1 is a possible D gene (6 bases). The CDR3 runs to 13 residues. V lost 9 bases and J lost 4, with 13 bases in between.

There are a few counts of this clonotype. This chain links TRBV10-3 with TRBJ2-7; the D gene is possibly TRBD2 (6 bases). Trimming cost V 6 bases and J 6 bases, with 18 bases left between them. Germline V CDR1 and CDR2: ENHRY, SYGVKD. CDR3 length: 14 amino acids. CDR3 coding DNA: TGTGCCATCAGCCCCCGGCCCGAGGAGGGCGAGCAGTACTTC. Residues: CAISPRPEEGEQYF.

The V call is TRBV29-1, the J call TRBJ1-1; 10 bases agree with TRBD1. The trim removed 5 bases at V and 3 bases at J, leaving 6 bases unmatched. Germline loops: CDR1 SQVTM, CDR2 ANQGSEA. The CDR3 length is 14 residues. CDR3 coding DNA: TGCAGCGTTTTTACCGGGACAGGGGACACTGAAGCTTTCTTT. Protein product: CSVFTGTGDTEAFF.

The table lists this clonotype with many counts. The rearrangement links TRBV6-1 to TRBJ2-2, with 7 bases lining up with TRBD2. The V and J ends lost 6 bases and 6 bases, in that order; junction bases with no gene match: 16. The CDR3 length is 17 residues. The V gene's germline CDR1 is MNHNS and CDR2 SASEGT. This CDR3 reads CASRRSGTSNRAGELFF. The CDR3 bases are TGTGCCAGCAGAAGAAGCGGGACCTCTAATCGGGCCGGGGAGCTGTTTTTT.

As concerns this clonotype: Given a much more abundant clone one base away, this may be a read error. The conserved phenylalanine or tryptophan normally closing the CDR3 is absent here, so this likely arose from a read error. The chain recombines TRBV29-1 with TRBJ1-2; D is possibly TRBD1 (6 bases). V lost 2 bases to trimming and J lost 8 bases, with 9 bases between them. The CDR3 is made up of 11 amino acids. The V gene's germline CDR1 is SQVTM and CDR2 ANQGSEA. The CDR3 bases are TGCAGCGTTGAAAAGGGGGAAGGCTACACCCTC. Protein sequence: CSVEKGEGYTL.

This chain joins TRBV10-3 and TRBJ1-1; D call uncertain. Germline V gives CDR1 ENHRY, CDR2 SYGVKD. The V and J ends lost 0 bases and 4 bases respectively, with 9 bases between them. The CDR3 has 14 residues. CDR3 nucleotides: TGTGCCATCAGTGAGTCCGGAGGGAGCACTGAAGCTTTCTTT. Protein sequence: CAISESGGSTEAFF.

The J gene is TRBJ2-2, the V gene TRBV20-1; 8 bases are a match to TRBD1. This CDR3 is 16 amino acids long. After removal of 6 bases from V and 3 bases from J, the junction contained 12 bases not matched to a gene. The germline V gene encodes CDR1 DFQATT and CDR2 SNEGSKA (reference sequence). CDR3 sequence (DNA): TGCAGTGCCCGAAGGACGACAGGGGCCCACACCGGGGAGCTGTTTTTT. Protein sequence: CSARRTTGAHTGELFF.

CDR3 nucleotide sequence: TGTGCCAGCAGCGAAGGACAGACAGATACGCAGTATTTT. It yields the protein CASSEGQTDTQYF. The chain joins TRBV12-3 or TRBV12-4 to TRBJ2-3, with D perhaps matching TRBD1 (6 bases). The CDR3 covers 13 residues. Trimming removed 6 bases at V and 3 bases at J, with 10 bases between.

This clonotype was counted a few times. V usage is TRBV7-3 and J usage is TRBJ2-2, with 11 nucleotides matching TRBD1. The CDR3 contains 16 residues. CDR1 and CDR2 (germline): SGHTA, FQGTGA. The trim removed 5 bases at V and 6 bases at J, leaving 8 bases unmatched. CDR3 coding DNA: TGTGCCAGCAGCCCACAGGACAGGGGGCACTCCGGGGAGCTGTTTTTT. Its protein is CASSPQDRGHSGELFF. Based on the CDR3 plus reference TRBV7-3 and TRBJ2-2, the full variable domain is GAGVSQTPSNKVTEKGKYVELRCDPISGHTALYWYRQSLGQGPEFLIYFQGTGAADDSGLPNDRFFAVRPEGSVSTLKIQRTERGDSAVYLCASSPQDRGHSGELFFGEGSRLTVL.

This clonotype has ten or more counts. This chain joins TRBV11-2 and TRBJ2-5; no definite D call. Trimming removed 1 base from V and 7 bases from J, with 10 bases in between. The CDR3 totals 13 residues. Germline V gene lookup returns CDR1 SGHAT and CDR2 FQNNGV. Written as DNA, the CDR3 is TGTGCCAGCAGCTTAGGGGTGGTGGGGACCCAGTACTTC. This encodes CASSLGVVGTQYF. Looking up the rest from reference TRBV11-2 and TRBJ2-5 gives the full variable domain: EAGVAQSPRYKIIEKRQSVAFWCNPISGHATLYWYQQILGQGPKLLIQFQNNGVVDDSQLPKDRFSAERLKGVDSTLKIQPAKLEDSAVYLCASSLGVVGTQYFGPGTRLLVL.